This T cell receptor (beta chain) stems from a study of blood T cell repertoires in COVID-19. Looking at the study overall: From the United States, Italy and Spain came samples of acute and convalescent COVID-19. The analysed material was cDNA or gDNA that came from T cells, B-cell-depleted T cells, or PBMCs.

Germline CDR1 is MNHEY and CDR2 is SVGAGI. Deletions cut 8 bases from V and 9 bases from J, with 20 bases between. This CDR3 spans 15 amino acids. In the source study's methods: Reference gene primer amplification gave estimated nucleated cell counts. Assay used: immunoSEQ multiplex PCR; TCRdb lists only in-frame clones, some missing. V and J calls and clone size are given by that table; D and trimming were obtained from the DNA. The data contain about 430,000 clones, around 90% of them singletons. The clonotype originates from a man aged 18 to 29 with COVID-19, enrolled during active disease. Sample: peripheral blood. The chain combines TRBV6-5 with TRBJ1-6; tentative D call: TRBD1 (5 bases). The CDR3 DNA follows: TGTGCCAGCGAGCGGGGGGACGGAACTAGTTCACCCCTCCACTTT. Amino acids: CASERGDGTSSPLHF.